This entry is about one TCR beta chain. Germline CDR1 and CDR2: LGHNA and YNFKEQ. V gave up 0 bases and J gave up 5 bases, with 8 bases separating them. The CDR3 is made up of 14 amino acids. The sample originates from a study of blood T cell repertoires in COVID-19. Turning to the study itself: T cells, B-cell-depleted T cells, or PBMCs provided the cDNA or gDNA that served as material.

As originally analysed: From reference gene primer amplification, estimates of nucleated cell counts were derived. TCRdb keeps only in-frame clones here, not all; method: immunoSEQ multiplex PCR. Clonal size and the V and J genes are those of that table, whereas D and trimming came from the DNA. The repertoire includes some 250,000 clones, roughly nine tenths of them detected once, and around 5.9% sits in the top ten. V and J are TRBV4-2 and TRBJ1-5; no firm D call. This TCR was sampled from a man in his sixties with acute or convalescent COVID-19. Material: peripheral blood. The CDR3 region has the DNA TGTGCCAGCAGCCAAGATATCCCCCATCAGCCCCAGCATTTT. It is translated as CASSQDIPHQPQHF.